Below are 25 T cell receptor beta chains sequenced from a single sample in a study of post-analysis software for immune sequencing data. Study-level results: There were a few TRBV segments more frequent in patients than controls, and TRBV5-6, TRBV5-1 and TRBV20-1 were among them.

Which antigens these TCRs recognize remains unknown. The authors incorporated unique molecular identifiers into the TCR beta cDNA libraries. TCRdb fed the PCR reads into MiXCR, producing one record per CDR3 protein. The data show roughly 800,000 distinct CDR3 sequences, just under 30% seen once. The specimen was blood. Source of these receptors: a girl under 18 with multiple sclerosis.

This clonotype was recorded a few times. The CDR3: CASSRLAGDSVGNEQFF. The CDR3 bases are TGTGCCAGCAGCCGACTAGCGGGAGATTCCGTGGGCAATGAGCAGTTCTTC. The V call is TRBV5-6, the J call TRBJ2-1; 12 bases agree with TRBD2. The CDR3 loop spans 17 amino acids. CDR1 and CDR2 (germline): SGHDT, YYEEEE. V dropped 4 bases and J dropped 6; count of bases not matched to a gene: 11.

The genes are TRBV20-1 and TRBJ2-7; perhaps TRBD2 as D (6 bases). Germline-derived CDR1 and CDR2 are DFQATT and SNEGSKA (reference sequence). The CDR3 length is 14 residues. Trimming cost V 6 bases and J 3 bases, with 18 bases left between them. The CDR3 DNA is TGCAGTGCCAGGACTACCGACCGAAGCTACGAGCAGTACTTC. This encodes CSARTTDRSYEQYF.

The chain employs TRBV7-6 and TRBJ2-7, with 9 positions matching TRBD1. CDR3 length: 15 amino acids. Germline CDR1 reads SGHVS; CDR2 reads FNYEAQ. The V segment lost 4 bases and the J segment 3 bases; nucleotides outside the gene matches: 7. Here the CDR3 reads CASSSGQGPVYEQYF. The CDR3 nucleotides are TGTGCCAGCAGCTCGGGACAGGGACCCGTCTACGAGCAGTACTTC.

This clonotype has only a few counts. This chain's CDR3 is CASSPGWGQGYNEQFF. CDR3 coding DNA: TGTGCCAGCAGCCCGGGGTGGGGGCAGGGATACAATGAGCAGTTCTTC. J is TRBJ2-1 and V is TRBV5-6, with a weak D call TRBD1 (6 bases). Germline V gene lookup returns CDR1 SGHDT and CDR2 YYEEEE. The germline V and J ends were trimmed by 4 bases and 4 bases, with 18 bases remaining between them. This CDR3 is built from 16 residues.

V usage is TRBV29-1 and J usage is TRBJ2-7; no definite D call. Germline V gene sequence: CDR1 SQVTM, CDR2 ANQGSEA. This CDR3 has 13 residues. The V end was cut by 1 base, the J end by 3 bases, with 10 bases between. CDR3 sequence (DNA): TGCAGCGTTGAAGTAGCACGAAACTACGAGCAGTACTTC. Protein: CSVEVARNYEQYF.

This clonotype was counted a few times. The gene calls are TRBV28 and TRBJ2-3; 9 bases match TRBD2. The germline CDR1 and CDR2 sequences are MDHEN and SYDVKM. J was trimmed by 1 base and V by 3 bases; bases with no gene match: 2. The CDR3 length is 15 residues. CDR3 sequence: CASSFERGGTDTQYF. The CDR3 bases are TGTGCCAGCAGTTTCGAGCGGGGGGGCACAGATACGCAGTATTTT.

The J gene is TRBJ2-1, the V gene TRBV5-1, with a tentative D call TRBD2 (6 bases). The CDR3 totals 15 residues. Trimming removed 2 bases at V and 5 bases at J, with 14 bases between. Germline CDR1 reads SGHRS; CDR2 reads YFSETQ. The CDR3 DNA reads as TGCGCCAGCAGCTTAACCGGGACTTCAAACAATGAGCAGTTCTTC. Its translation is CASSLTGTSNNEQFF.

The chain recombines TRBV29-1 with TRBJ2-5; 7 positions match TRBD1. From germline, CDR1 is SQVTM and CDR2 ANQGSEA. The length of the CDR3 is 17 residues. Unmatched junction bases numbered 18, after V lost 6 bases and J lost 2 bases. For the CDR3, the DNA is TGCAGCGTCGACGGGACAGCTAGCCAGCGCCGACAAGAGACCCAGTACTTC. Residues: CSVDGTASQRRQETQYF.

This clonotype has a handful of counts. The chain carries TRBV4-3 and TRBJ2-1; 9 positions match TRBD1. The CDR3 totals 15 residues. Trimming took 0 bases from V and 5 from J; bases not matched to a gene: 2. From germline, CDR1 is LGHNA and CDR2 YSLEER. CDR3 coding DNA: TGCGCCAGCAGCCAAGAGGACAGGGGCGACAATGAGCAGTTCTTC. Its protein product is CASSQEDRGDNEQFF.

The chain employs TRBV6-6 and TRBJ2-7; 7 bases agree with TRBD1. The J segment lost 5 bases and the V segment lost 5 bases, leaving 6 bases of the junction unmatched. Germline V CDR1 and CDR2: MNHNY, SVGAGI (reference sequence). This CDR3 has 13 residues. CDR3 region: CASSRDSPHEQYF. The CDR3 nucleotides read TGTGCCAGCAGTAGGGACAGCCCCCACGAGCAGTACTTC.

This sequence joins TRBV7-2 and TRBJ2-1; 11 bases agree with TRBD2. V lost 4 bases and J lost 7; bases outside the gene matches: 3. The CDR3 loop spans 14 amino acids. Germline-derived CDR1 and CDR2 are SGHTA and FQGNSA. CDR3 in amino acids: CASSSSSGRNEQFF. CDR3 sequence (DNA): TGTGCCAGCAGCTCATCTAGCGGGAGGAATGAGCAGTTCTTC.

The CDR3 here is CASSSDDRGPGNTIYF. The CDR3 DNA sequence: TGCGCCAGCAGCTCGGACGACAGGGGACCTGGAAACACCATATATTTT. The rearrangement links TRBV4-3 to TRBJ1-3, with TRBD1 matching 8 bases. This CDR3 has 16 amino acids. Germline V gene sequence: CDR1 LGHNA, CDR2 YSLEER. The ends lost 5 bases at V and 2 bases at J; junction bases unmatched: 8.

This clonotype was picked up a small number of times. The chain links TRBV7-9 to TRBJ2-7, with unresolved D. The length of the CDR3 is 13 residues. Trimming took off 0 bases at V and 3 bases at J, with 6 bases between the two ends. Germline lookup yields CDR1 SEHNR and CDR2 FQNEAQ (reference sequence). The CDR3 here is CASSLAMGYEQYF. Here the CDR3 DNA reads TGTGCCAGCAGCTTAGCGATGGGCTACGAGCAGTACTTC.

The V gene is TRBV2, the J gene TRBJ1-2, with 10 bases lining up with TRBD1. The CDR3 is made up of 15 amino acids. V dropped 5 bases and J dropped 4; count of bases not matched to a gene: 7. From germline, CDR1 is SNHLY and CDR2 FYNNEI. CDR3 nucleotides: TGTGCCAGCAGTCAAGACAGGGGGCGCCCCTATGGCTACACCTTC. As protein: CASSQDRGRPYGYTF. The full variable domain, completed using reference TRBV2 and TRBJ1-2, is EPEVTQTPSHQVTQMGQEVILRCVPISNHLYFYWYRQILGQKVEFLVSFYNNEISEKSEIFDDQFSVERPDGSNFTLKIRSTKLEDSAMYFCASSQDRGRPYGYTFGSGTRLTVV.

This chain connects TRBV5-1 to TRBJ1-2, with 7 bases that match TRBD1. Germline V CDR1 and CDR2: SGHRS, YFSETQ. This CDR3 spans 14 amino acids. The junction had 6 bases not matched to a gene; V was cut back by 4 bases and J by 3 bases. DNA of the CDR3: TGCGCCAGCAGCCCAAAACAGGGGTACTATGGCTACACCTTC. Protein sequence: CASSPKQGYYGYTF.

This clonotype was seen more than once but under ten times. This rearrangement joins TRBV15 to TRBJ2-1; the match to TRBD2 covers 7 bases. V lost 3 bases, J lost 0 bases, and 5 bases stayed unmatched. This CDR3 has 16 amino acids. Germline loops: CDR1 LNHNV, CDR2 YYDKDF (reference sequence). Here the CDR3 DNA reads TGTGCCACCAGCAGGGAAGCGGGGAACTCCTACAATGAGCAGTTCTTC. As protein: CATSREAGNSYNEQFF.

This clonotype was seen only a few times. The CDR3 DNA follows: TGCAGTGCTAACAGGGTTCATGAGCAGTTCTTC. Amino acids: CSANRVHEQFF. The J gene is TRBJ2-1, the V gene TRBV20-1; perhaps TRBD1 as D (6 bases). The V gene lost 4 bases and the J gene lost 8 bases, with 9 bases spanning the gap. Germline CDR1 and CDR2: DFQATT and SNEGSKA (reference sequence). The CDR3 is 11 amino acids.

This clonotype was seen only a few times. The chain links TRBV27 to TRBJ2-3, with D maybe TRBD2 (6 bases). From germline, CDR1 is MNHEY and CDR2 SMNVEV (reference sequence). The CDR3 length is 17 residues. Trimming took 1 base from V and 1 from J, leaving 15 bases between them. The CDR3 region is CASSLFKGGMGTDTQYF. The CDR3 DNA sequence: TGTGCCAGCAGTTTATTCAAGGGCGGGATGGGCACAGATACGCAGTATTTT.

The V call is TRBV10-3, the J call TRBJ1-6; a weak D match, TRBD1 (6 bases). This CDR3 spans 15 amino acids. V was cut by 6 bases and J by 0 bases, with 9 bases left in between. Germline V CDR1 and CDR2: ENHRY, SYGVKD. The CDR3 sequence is CAIRLDSSYNSPLHF. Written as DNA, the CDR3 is TGTGCCATCAGACTGGACAGCTCCTATAATTCACCCCTCCACTTT.

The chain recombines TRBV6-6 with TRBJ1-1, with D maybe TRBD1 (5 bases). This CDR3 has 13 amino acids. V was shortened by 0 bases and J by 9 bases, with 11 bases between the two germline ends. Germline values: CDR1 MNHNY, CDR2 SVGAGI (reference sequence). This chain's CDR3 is CASSYSGDVKAFF. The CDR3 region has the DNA TGTGCCAGCAGTTACTCGGGGGACGTCAAAGCTTTCTTT.

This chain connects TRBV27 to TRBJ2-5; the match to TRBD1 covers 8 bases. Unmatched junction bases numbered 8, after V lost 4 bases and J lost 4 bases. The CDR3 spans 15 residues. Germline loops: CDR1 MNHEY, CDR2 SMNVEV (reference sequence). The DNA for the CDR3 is TGTGCCAGCAGTTCCAAAGGACAGGGAAGAGAGACCCAGTACTTC. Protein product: CASSSKGQGRETQYF.

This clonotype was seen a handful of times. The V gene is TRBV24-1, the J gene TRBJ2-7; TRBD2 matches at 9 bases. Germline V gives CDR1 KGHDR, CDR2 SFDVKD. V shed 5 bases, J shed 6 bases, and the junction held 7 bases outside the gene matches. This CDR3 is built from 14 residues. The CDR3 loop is CATSAREGLGEQYF. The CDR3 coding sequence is TGTGCCACCAGTGCGCGGGAGGGCCTCGGCGAGCAGTACTTC.

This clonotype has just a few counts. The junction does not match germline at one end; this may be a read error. The CDR3 region is CASSPGGVLEQFF. The CDR3 nucleotides are TGTGCTAGCAGCCCCGGAGGTGTATTGGAGCAGTTCTTC. This chain joins TRBV7-7 and TRBJ2-1; a possible D gene is TRBD2 (5 bases). Per germline, CDR1 SSHAT and CDR2 FNYEAQ (reference sequence). The CDR3 is made up of 13 amino acids.

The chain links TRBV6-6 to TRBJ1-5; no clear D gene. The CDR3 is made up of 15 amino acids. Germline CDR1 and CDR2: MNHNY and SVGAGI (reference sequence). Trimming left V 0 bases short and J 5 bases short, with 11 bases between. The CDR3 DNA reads TGTGCCAGCAGTTACTCGGCCGGCATCCATCAGCCCCAGCATTTT. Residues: CASSYSAGIHQPQHF.

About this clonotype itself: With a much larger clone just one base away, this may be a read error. CDR3 DNA sequence: TGTGCCAGCAGCTTAGATCTAGTCCCCACAGATACGCAGTATTTT. Protein product: CASSLDLVPTDTQYF. The rearrangement links TRBV7-2 to TRBJ2-3; D ambiguous. V was pared by 1 base and J by 2 bases, with 10 bases between. CDR3 length equals 15 residues. Germline assignment: CDR1 SGHTA and CDR2 FQGNSA.